This T cell receptor beta chain is drawn from a study of T cell repertoires in cytomegalovirus infection. Study overall: CMV infection together with matching HLA type was indicated by public TCR beta signatures.

V shed 5 bases and J shed 2 bases, with 12 bases lying between them. Germline V gives CDR1 MNHNS, CDR2 SASEGT. The CDR3 sequence is 14 residues long. Via MiXCR, TCRdb re-called the reads, giving one row per CDR3 protein. The sample records 76,000 or so distinct CDR3 sequences, roughly 3.6% being singletons. This clonotype showed up many times. Sequencing used PBMCs. The sequence was obtained from a human donor in good health (CMV status not recorded). Some clones in this sample may be carry-over from other donors' samples. V gene TRBV6-1 combines with J gene TRBJ1-1; the D gene is possibly TRBD1 (5 bases). For the CDR3, the DNA is TGTGCCAGCAGTCTCGACAGAGTTAACACTGAAGCTTTCTTT. Amino acid sequence: CASSLDRVNTEAFF.